This T cell receptor beta chain was profiled in a study of shared clonotypes between healthy human individuals. CD45RO negativity and positive selection for CCR7 defined naive CD8 cells, a population that excluded terminally differentiated effector memory CD45RA+ cells. A word on this clone: Other DNA sequences of this sample code for an identical CDR3.

TCRdb's copy holds only in-frame clones and misses some; the assay was immunoSEQ multiplex PCR. The sample includes about 2.1 million clones, about 94% seen only once; the top ten take more than 1.5%. The CDR3 covers 12 residues. From germline, CDR1 is MNHEY and CDR2 SMNVEV (reference sequence). The V end lost 1 base, the J end lost 8 bases, and 8 bases lay between the germline ends. The sequenced material came from naive CD8+ T cells from PBMCs. The chain recombines TRBV27 with TRBJ1-1, with D uncertain. The receptor was isolated from a man aged 18 to 30 in good health. Some clones in this sample may be carry-over from other donors' samples. The CDR3 is CASSLLGSEAFF. In nucleotides, the CDR3 is TGTGCCAGCAGTTTATTGGGGTCGGAAGCTTTCTTT.